This T cell receptor (beta chain) was documented in a study of T-cell reconstitution after alpha-beta-depleted transplantation in children. Broader study findings: Several hundred expanded graft clones reportedly gave rise to the alpha-beta T cells present about two months after transplant. Fresh T-cell production supplied most of the T-cell counts and diversity seen one year after transplant.

The CDR3 is made up of 15 amino acids. V gave up 0 bases and J gave up 5 bases, with 13 bases separating them. Molecular barcoding with unique molecular identifiers was used for the TCRbeta library. Using its own MiXCR run on the PCR reads, TCRdb lists one record per CDR3 protein. The sample lists about 300,000 distinct CDR3 sequences, 6.5% to 9% seen once, with around 10% in the top ten. This clonotype has just a few counts. What it binds is unknown. Sequenced here: peripheral blood, sampled 360 days after TCRalphabeta/CD19-depleted stem cell transplant. The V gene is TRBV12-3 or TRBV12-4, the J gene TRBJ1-2; D is perhaps TRBD1 (6 bases). This clonotype originated in a female patient aged 2 to 10 who had a stem cell transplant for Fanconi anemia, so the T cells may come from the graft donor. Here the CDR3 DNA reads TGTGCCAGCAGTTTAGCGACAGGCCCTCTTTATGGCTACACCTTC. This codes for CASSLATGPLYGYTF.